This T cell receptor (beta chain) was sequenced in a study of CD8 T cells in ankylosing spondylitis. Generation of TCR beta libraries employed quantitative 5'-RACE incorporating molecular barcodes. Via MiXCR, TCRdb re-called the 5' RACE reads, giving one row per CDR3 protein. The sample has about 250,000 distinct CDR3 sequences; approximately 10% are singletons. Overall study results and limits: A motif of eight or nine highly homologous TCR beta variants was seen as apparently characteristic of ankylosing spondylitis blood.

This clonotype showed up just a few times. Its antigen remains unknown. The CDR3 sequence is 13 residues long. V dropped 8 bases and J dropped 3 bases, with 13 bases sitting between them. The receptor's source is a male donor with ankylosing spondylitis or in good health (not recorded which). The specimen sequenced was blood, either unsorted or a sorted T cell fraction (not recorded which). The V gene is TRBV12-3 or TRBV12-4, the J gene TRBJ1-2; weak D call: TRBD1 (5 bases). CDR3: CASRGGADYGYTF. In DNA form, the CDR3 reads TGTGCCAGCCGAGGAGGGGCCGACTATGGCTACACCTTC.